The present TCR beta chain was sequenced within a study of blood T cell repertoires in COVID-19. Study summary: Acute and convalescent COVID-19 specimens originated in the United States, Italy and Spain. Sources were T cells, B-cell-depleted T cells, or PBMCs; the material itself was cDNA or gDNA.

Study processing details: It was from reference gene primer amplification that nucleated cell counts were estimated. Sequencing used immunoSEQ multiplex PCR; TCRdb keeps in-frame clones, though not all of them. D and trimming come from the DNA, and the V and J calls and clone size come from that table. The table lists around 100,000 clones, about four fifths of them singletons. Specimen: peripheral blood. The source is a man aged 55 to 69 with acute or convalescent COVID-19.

The CDR3 bases are TGCGCCAGCAGCCCCGAGACAGGGAGTACTGAAGCTTTCTTT. Its protein product is CASSPETGSTEAFF. The chain has TRBV5-1 and TRBJ1-1; the match to TRBD1 covers 7 bases. CDR3 length: 14 amino acids. Per the germline V gene, CDR1 is SGHRS and CDR2 is YFSETQ. V shed 4 bases, J shed 5 bases, and the junction held 8 bases outside the gene matches.